A single T cell receptor (beta chain) is shown here with its context. There are 15 residues in the CDR3. The junction had 11 bases not matched to a gene; V was cut back by 9 bases and J by 1 base. Germline CDR1 and CDR2: LGHNT and FRNRAP. The data belong to a study of shared clonotypes between healthy human individuals. This table comes from immunoSEQ multiplex PCR, and its TCRdb copy is limited to in-frame clones, with some not included. The sample consists of about 1.5 million clones, approximately 97% of them appearing once. Sequencing was carried out using naive CD4+ T cells sorted from blood. Subset meaning: CD45RA+ positively selected. The TCR was taken from a man in his thirties or forties in good health. The chain combines TRBV12-5 with TRBJ2-7, with TRBD2 identical over 8 bases. As DNA, the CDR3 is TGTGCTAGGAACCTTACTAGCGGCGCTTCCTACGAGCAGTACTTC. Translating it yields CARNLTSGASYEQYF.